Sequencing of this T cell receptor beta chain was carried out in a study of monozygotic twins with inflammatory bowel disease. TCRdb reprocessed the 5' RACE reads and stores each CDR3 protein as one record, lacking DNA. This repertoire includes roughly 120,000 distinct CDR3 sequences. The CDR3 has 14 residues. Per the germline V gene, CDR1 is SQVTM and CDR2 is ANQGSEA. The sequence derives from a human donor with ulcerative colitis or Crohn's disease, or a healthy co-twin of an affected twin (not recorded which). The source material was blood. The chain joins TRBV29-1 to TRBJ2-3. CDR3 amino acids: CSAVSRPSTDTQYF.